A selection of T cell receptor beta chains follows, all from one sample in a study of human T cells and chemical hapten exposure. TCRdb fed the RACE reads into MiXCR, producing one record per CDR3 protein. The sample comprises 250,000 or so distinct CDR3 sequences, approximately 8% of which are singletons, and roughly 1.2% rests with the top ten. The sample was whole blood, taken in connection with sensitization to the hapten diphenylcyclopropenone (DPC). These TCRs come from a man aged 18-30 years with alopecia areata. Some clones in this sample may be carry-over from other donors' samples. Each CDR3 is given with its conserved first and last residue. Each record gives: J gene, V gene, clone size, D gene, CDR3 DNA, CDR3 protein. D genes are given only for firm matches. Only some rows state a clone size, as once, few, many or a class for expanded clones.

TRBJ1-1,TRBV4-1,many,-,TGCGCCAGCAGCCTGGCGGGACGGGGGACTGAAGCTTTCTTT,CASSLAGRGTEAFF
TRBJ1-1,TRBV27,many,-,TGTGCCAGCAGTTTATTTGGGGGACGCACTGAAGCTTTCTTT,CASSLFGGRTEAFF
TRBJ1-5,TRBV6-2/TRBV6-3,many,-,TGTGCCAGCAGTGACGACAGCCCAGAGCCCCAGCATTTT,CASSDDSPEPQHF
TRBJ2-3,TRBV21-1,-,-,TGTGCCAGCAGCCCACGACAAGAGAACACAGATACGCAGTATTTT,CASSPRQENTDTQYF
TRBJ1-5,TRBV3-1,many,-,TGTGCCAGCAGCCAAGAATCGGGGTTGGGACAGCCCCAGCATTTT,CASSQESGLGQPQHF
TRBJ1-4,TRBV7-9,many,-,TGTGCCAGCAGCTTGACTCATGGTGAAAAACTGTTTTTT,CASSLTHGEKLFF
TRBJ2-5,TRBV9,-,-,TGTGCCAGCAGCGTAGCAGGGGGGGATGAGACCCAGTACTTC,CASSVAGGDETQYF
TRBJ1-1,TRBV12-3/TRBV12-4,few,TRBD1,TGTGCCAGCAGTACGGGACAGGGCTCTGAAGCTTTCTTT,CASSTGQGSEAFF
TRBJ1-4,TRBV6-1,-,TRBD1,TGTGCCAGCAGGATGGACAGGCTGGGCTTGGGAAAACTGTTTTTT,CASRMDRLGLGKLFF
TRBJ1-2,TRBV6-2/TRBV6-3,-,-,TGTGCCAGCAGATCCTCTTTCCCGAGGTATGGCTACACCTTC,CASRSSFPRYGYTF
TRBJ1-4,TRBV7-2,few,-,TGTGCCAGCAGCCCCAGGGAGTGGGGTGAAAAACTGTTTTTT,CASSPREWGEKLFF
TRBJ1-1,TRBV18,few,-,TGTGCCAGCTCACCGCAAACAGTGAACACTGAAGCTTTCTTT,CASSPQTVNTEAFF
TRBJ1-1,TRBV20-1,-,TRBD1,TGCAGTGCTAGAACAGGGGGCACTGAAGCTTTCTTT,CSARTGGTEAFF
TRBJ1-1,TRBV10-3,-,-,TGTGCCGCCTCCGCCCAGGAGACGAACACTGAAGCTTTCTTT,CAASAQETNTEAFF
TRBJ1-5,TRBV5-1,few,TRBD1,TGCGCCAGCAGCTTGCGAACCGGGACAGGGGGTTATCAGCCCCAGCATTTT,CASSLRTGTGGYQPQHF
TRBJ2-5,TRBV6-5,-,-,TGTGCCAGCAGTTACCCCGGACAGAAAGAGACCCAGTACTTC,CASSYPGQKETQYF
TRBJ2-1,TRBV11-2,-,TRBD2,TGTGCCAGCAGCTTAGTTTTGCGGGGGGGCAGGGAGCAGTTCTTC,CASSLVLRGGREQFF
TRBJ2-5,TRBV7-2,-,-,TGTGCCAGCAGCTTAGTATCGGCAAGCGGAGAGACCCAGTACTTC,CASSLVSASGETQYF
TRBJ2-3,TRBV3-1,-,-,TGTGCCAGCAGCCGGGACTCAAATACGCAGTATTTT,CASSRDSNTQYF
TRBJ2-3,TRBV29-1,many,TRBD1,TGCAGCGCAGGACAGGCGTCAGATACGCAGTATTTT,CSAGQASDTQYF
TRBJ2-1,TRBV7-9,-,-,TGTGCCAGCAGCTTGAAGGGAGTCAATGAGCAGTTCTTC,CASSLKGVNEQFF
TRBJ2-5,TRBV7-9,few,TRBD1,TGTGCCAGCAGCAGGGACAGGGGCATTCAAGAGACCCAGTACTTC,CASSRDRGIQETQYF
TRBJ2-5,TRBV10-2,few,-,TGCGCCACCGCGGGACGCCACGGGACCCAGTACTTC,CATAGRHGTQYF
TRBJ1-5,TRBV12-3/TRBV12-4,few,-,TGTGCCAGCAGGGCCCAAGGGATTCTTAATCAGCCCCAGCATTTT,CASRAQGILNQPQHF
TRBJ2-4,TRBV12-3/TRBV12-4,few,-,TGTGCCAGCAGTTTTGTAGCCAAAAACATTCAGTACTTC,CASSFVAKNIQYF
TRBJ1-2,TRBV5-1,many,-,TGCGCCAGCAGCGTAACAGCAGCCTATGGCTACACCTTC,CASSVTAAYGYTF
TRBJ2-3,TRBV27,few,-,TGTGCCAGCAGTTTATGGGCAGGCGTGTCCGGCACAGATACGCAGTATTTT,CASSLWAGVSGTDTQYF
TRBJ2-3,TRBV11-1,few,TRBD1,TGTGCCAGCAGCTTCCGGGACAGGGGGTGGAGGACAGATACGCAGTATTTT,CASSFRDRGWRTDTQYF
TRBJ2-5,TRBV11-2,-,-,TGTGCCAGCAGCTTCGTCACAGCCCAAGAGACCCAGAACTTC,CASSFVTAQETQNF
TRBJ2-1,TRBV5-1,few,TRBD2,TGCGCCAGCAGCTTGGGCAGCGGGGGACGATGGAATGAGCAGTTCTTC,CASSLGSGGRWNEQFF
TRBJ1-5,TRBV5-6,-,TRBD1,TGTGCCAGCAGTTTCGGACAGGGGAGTCAGCCCCAGCATTTT,CASSFGQGSQPQHF
TRBJ2-7,TRBV12-3/TRBV12-4,many,TRBD1,TGTGCCAGCCAACGACAGGGCGGCTCCTACGAGCAGTACTTC,CASQRQGGSYEQYF
TRBJ2-5,TRBV28,many,TRBD1,TGTGCCAGCAGTTCCTGGTGGACAGGGCTGAAGGAGACCCAGTACTTC,CASSSWWTGLKETQYF
TRBJ2-7,TRBV5-1,few,TRBD1,TGCGCCAGTTCGACAGGGCCCACCTACGAGCAGTACTTC,CASSTGPTYEQYF
TRBJ2-2,TRBV3-2,-,-,TGTGCCAGCAGCCAAGACCCGGGAAGCGCTTCCCCAAAAGCGAACACCGGGGAGCTGTTTTTT,CASSQDPGSASPKANTGELFF
TRBJ1-4,TRBV7-2,few,-,TGTGCCAGCAGCTTAGAATGGACAGATGAAAAACTGTTTTTT,CASSLEWTDEKLFF
TRBJ2-3,TRBV7-9,few,-,TGTGCCAGCAGCGCCGTCACAGGGTCCTGGGGAGATACGCAGTATTTT,CASSAVTGSWGDTQYF
TRBJ2-5,TRBV7-9,few,-,TGTGCCAGCAGCGTGGGGGACTTGGCGGGAGAGACCCAGTACTTC,CASSVGDLAGETQYF
TRBJ1-2,TRBV27,-,TRBD1,TGTGCCAGCAGTTTATCGAACACGGGACAGCGAGGCGTCTATGGCTACACCTTC,CASSLSNTGQRGVYGYTF
TRBJ1-1,TRBV3-1,few,-,TGTGCCAGCAATTGGGGCCGTGGCACTGAAGCTTTCTTT,CASNWGRGTEAFF
TRBJ2-7,TRBV6-2/TRBV6-3,-,-,TGTGCCAGCAGTTACTCGAGGGGGACCTACGAGCAGTACTTC,CASSYSRGTYEQYF
TRBJ2-1,TRBV10-3,many,-,TGTGCCATCAGTGAGTACAATGAGCAGTTCTTC,CAISEYNEQFF
TRBJ2-7,TRBV7-9,-,-,TGTGCCAGCAGCTCATCGACAGGCTCCGAGCAGTACTTC,CASSSSTGSEQYF
TRBJ1-6,TRBV9,many,TRBD1,TGTGCCAGCAGCCGACAGGGGGCTAATTCACCCCTCCACTTT,CASSRQGANSPLHF
TRBJ2-7,TRBV5-1,few,-,TGCGCCAGCAGCTTGATTGGGGGAATGAGCCTGGGAGGCGAGCAGTACTTC,CASSLIGGMSLGGEQYF
TRBJ1-2,TRBV4-1,-,-,TGCGCCAGCAGCCAAATCGCAGCTAACTATGGCTACACCTTC,CASSQIAANYGYTF
TRBJ1-2,TRBV7-2,-,-,TGTGCCAGCAGCTTAGACGGCGGAGGGGGAACTTATGGCTACACCTTC,CASSLDGGGGTYGYTF
TRBJ2-3,TRBV5-1,few,-,TGCGCCAGCAGCGCCGTCCGTGATACGCAGTATTTT,CASSAVRDTQYF
TRBJ1-2,TRBV28,few,TRBD1,TGTGCCAGCAGTTTTCATAGTGGATGGGACAGGGAATCTTCACAGTATGGCTACACCTTC,CASSFHSGWDRESSQYGYTF
TRBJ1-2,TRBV10-3,-,-,TGTGCCATCAACAACAGGCAGATTCATGGCTACACCTTC,CAINNRQIHGYTF
TRBJ1-2,TRBV5-4,few,-,TGTGCCAGCAGCCCATATGACAGAGACCATGGCTACACCTTC,CASSPYDRDHGYTF
TRBJ2-1,TRBV6-6,-,-,TGTGCCAGCAGTCCCCGGGAAGCGGCTCTCCTCTACAATGAGCAGTTCTTC,CASSPREAALLYNEQFF
TRBJ2-7,TRBV4-3,-,TRBD1,TGCGCCAGCAGCCAAGACCCCAGACAGGGTTGGCACGAGCAGTACTTC,CASSQDPRQGWHEQYF
TRBJ2-2,TRBV7-6,-,TRBD1,TGTGCCAGCAGCCCGAGACAGGGAGTTTCGAACACCGGGGAGCTGTTTTTT,CASSPRQGVSNTGELFF
TRBJ1-2,TRBV4-2,few,-,TGTGCCAGCAGCCAAGACAGGGCAAGGGCGGACGGCTACACCTTC,CASSQDRARADGYTF
TRBJ1-5,TRBV3-1,many,-,TGTGCCAGCAGCCAAGATTTACGGCAGCCCCAGCATTTT,CASSQDLRQPQHF
TRBJ2-7,TRBV7-9,-,-,TGTGCCAGCAGCCCTAGGGACACCGTCTCCTACGAGCAGTACTTC,CASSPRDTVSYEQYF
TRBJ1-1,TRBV7-9,-,-,TGTGCCAGCAGCTTAGTAGGGGGTAGCACTGAAGCTTTCTTT,CASSLVGGSTEAFF
TRBJ1-5,TRBV6-6,few,-,TGTGCCAGCAGTTACTCGAGGTGGGGGGGAACGCAGCCCCAGCATTTT,CASSYSRWGGTQPQHF